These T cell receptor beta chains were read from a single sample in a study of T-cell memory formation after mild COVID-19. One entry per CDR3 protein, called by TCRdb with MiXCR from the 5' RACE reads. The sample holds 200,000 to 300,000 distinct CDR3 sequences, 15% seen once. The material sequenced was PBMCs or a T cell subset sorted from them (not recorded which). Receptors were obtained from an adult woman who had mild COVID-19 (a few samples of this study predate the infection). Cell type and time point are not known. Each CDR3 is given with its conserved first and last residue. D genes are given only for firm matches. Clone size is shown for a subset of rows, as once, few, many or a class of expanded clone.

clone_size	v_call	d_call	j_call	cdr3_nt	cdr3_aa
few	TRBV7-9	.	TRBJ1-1	TGTGCCAGCAGCTCCCCAACACAGAACACTGAAGCTTTCTTT	CASSSPTQNTEAFF
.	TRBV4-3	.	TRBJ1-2	TGCGCCAGCAGCCAAGGTCGGGGGACGGACTATGGCTACACCTTC	CASSQGRGTDYGYTF
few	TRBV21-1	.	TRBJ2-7	TGTGCCAGCAGCAGGGGACAGGACAAGGGGCAGTACTTC	CASSRGQDKGQYF
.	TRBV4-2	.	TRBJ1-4	TGTGCCAGCAGCCAAGACGGCCTGGGGAGAGAAAAACTGTTTTTT	CASSQDGLGREKLFF
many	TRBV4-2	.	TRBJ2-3	TGTGCCAGCAGCCAAGGTCTGGCGGATACGCAGTATTTT	CASSQGLADTQYF
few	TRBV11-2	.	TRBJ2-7	TGTGCCAGCAGCTTAGCCGCAGAGGCGGGGGAGCAGTACTTC	CASSLAAEAGEQYF
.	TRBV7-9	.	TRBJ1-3	TGTGCCAGCAGCCCTTCTGCGTCCTCTGGAAACACCATATATTTT	CASSPSASSGNTIYF
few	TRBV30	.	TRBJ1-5	TGTGCCTGGAGTGTACGGGATAATCAGCCCCAGCATTTT	CAWSVRDNQPQHF
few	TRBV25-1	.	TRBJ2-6	TGTGCCAGCAGAAGAGGGGGCTCTGGGGCCAACGTCCTGACTTTC	CASRRGGSGANVLTF
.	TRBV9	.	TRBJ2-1	TGTGCCAGCAGCGCCCGGGCAGGGGTTTTGATGAATGAGCAGTTCTTC	CASSARAGVLMNEQFF
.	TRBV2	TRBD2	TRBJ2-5	TGTGCCAGCAGTGTTCTAGCGGGGGAAGCGACCCAGTACTTC	CASSVLAGEATQYF
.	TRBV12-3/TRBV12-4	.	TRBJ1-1	TGTGCCAGCAGGTCCTCGGCGATAGACACTGAAGCTTTCTTT	CASRSSAIDTEAFF
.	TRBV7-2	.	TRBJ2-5	TGTGCCAGCAGCCCAGGGACGGAAGTTTTTACGACCCAGTACTTC	CASSPGTEVFTTQYF
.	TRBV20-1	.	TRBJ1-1	TGCAGTGCTAGTACCCACACTGAAGCTTTCTTT	CSASTHTEAFF
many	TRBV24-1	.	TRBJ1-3	TGTGCCACCAGTGATTCGGACAGCTCTGGAAACACCATATATTTT	CATSDSDSSGNTIYF
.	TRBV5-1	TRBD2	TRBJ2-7	TGCGCCAGCAGCTTGGGATGGGGGGGTTCGGCCTACGAGCAGTACTTC	CASSLGWGGSAYEQYF
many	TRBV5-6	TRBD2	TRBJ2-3	TGTGCCAGCAGCCGCAGACTAGCGGACTTAAGCACAGATACGCAGTATTTT	CASSRRLADLSTDTQYF
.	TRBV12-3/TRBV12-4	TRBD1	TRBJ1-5	TGTGCCAGCAGTCCCGGACAGGGGAGAAGCAATCAGCCCCAGCATTTT	CASSPGQGRSNQPQHF
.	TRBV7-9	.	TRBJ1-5	TGTGCCAGCAGCCTGGGTGGAAACAGAATCAATCAGCCCCAGCATTTT	CASSLGGNRINQPQHF
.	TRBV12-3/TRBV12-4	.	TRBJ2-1	TGTGCCAGCAGCCCCGCCGACAATGAGCAGTTCTTC	CASSPADNEQFF
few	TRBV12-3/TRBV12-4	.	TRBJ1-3	TGTGCCAGCAGAATTTGGACAGCCAAAAGAAACACCATATATTTT	CASRIWTAKRNTIYF
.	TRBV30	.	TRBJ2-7	TGTGCCTGGAGAAACACCGCGACCTACGAGCAGTACTTC	CAWRNTATYEQYF
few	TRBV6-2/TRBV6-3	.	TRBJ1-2	TGTGCCAGCAGTTTGCCGCAAGGACGGATCTATGGCTACACCTTC	CASSLPQGRIYGYTF
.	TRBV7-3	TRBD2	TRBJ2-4	TGTGCCAGCAGCTTGGGGGGGATGGGGGCCAAAAACATTCAGTACTTC	CASSLGGMGAKNIQYF
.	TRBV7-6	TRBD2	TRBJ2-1	TGTGCCAGCAGCCCGGCGCCTAGCGGGGGCCACAATGAGCAGTTCTTC	CASSPAPSGGHNEQFF
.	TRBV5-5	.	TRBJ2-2	TGTGCCAGCAGCGGGCCGCAGGGGAATACCGGGGAGCTGTTTTTT	CASSGPQGNTGELFF
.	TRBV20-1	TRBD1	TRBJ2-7	TGCAGTGCTAGCGAGGGACAGGGGTTCTACGAGCAGTACTTC	CSASEGQGFYEQYF
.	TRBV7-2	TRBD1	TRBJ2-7	TGTGCCAGCAGCGCATCACCCCGGACAGGGAGTTTTCGCGAGCAGTACTTC	CASSASPRTGSFREQYF
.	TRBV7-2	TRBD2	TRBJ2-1	TGTGCCAGCAGCTTAAAGTGGGGGGGCTCCTACAATGAGCAGTTCTTC	CASSLKWGGSYNEQFF
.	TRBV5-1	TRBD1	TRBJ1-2	TGCGCCAGCAGCTTGAATCCGCAGGGGGACTATGGCTACACCTTC	CASSLNPQGDYGYTF
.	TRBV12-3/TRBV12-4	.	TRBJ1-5	TGTGCCAGCAGTTTTGGGAGGGATCAGCCCCAGCATTTT	CASSFGRDQPQHF
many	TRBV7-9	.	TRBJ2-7	TGTGCCAGCAGCTTGGGGCCGAGCTCCTACGAGCAGTACTTC	CASSLGPSSYEQYF
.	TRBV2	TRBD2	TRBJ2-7	TGTGCCAGCAGACGTCTAAGCGGGGACTACTACGAGCAGTACTTC	CASRRLSGDYYEQYF
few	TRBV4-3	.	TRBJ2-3	TGCGCCAGCAGCCAGGCGTACTCTAGCACAGATACGCAGTATTTT	CASSQAYSSTDTQYF
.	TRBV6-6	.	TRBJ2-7	TGTGCCAGCAGGTCATCTGGCGGGAACACCTACGAGCAGTACTTC	CASRSSGGNTYEQYF
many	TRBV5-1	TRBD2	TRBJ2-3	TGCGCCAGCAGTAAGGTAGCGGGAGAGGTGGCAGATACGCAGTATTTT	CASSKVAGEVADTQYF
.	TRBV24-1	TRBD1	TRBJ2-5	TGTGCCACCAGTGATTCCGGGACAGGGAAACGAGAGACCCAGTACTTC	CATSDSGTGKRETQYF
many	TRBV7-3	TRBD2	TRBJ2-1	TGTGCCAGCAGCTTAAGCGGGGGGCCATACAATGAGCAGTTCTTC	CASSLSGGPYNEQFF
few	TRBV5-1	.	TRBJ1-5	TGCGCCAGCAGCTTCGACACCAATCAGCCCCAGCATTTT	CASSFDTNQPQHF